This TCR beta chain was retrieved from a study of cytomegalovirus exposure and HLA in healthy donors. Whole-study context: Early release data held some 79 million unique TCRs from HLA-typed donors.

This CDR3 has 14 amino acids. The V gene's germline CDR1 is MRHNA and CDR2 SNTAGT. V was cut by 3 bases and J by 1 base, with 9 bases left in between. 13 Jbeta primers and 60 Vbeta primers were used for the PCR. The repertoire was sequenced with immunoSEQ multiplex PCR; TCRdb's copy has only in-frame clones and lacks some. The data hold under 95,000 clones, with 75% observed a single time. While unrecorded immune exposures were likely, the donors were nominally healthy when sampled. Overall study findings and caveats: The study assumed roughly uniform donor sequencing depth for presence/absence analyses.

Concerning this clone: The antigen remains unidentified.

The sequencing sample was made of PBMCs. The rearrangement links TRBV6-4 to TRBJ1-1, with D unclear. The receptor's source is a middle-aged man in good health and CMV-seronegative. The CDR3: CASSDTDKNTEAFF. In DNA form, the CDR3 reads TGTGCCAGCAGTGATACAGACAAGAACACTGAAGCTTTCTTT.